A selection of T cell receptor beta chains follows, all from one sample in a study of T cell repertoires in cytomegalovirus infection. TCRdb processed the reads anew with MiXCR; each CDR3 protein has one entry. This table holds 150,000 to 200,000 distinct CDR3 sequences, about 28% found once. Sequenced: PBMCs. These receptors originate from a human donor in good health (CMV status not recorded). Some clones in this sample may be carry-over from other donors' samples. Each CDR3 is given with its conserved first and last residue. The D gene is left open where the match is weak. Some rows mark clone size as missing; the rest say once, few, many or name a class of expanded clone.

D gene,V gene,clone size,J gene,CDR3 DNA,CDR3 protein
.,TRBV12-3/TRBV12-4,.,TRBJ1-1,TGTGCCAGCAGTCCTTACCCGGGGACTGAAGCTTTCTTT,CASSPYPGTEAFF
.,TRBV12-3/TRBV12-4,.,TRBJ1-4,TGTGCCAGCAGCCCCGGACGAGAGCTGAGTGAAAAACTGTTTTTT,CASSPGRELSEKLFF
TRBD1,TRBV5-6,.,TRBJ1-1,TGTGCCAGCAGCCGAAAATGGACAGGGGCGAACACTGAAGCTTTCTTT,CASSRKWTGANTEAFF
.,TRBV29-1,.,TRBJ1-2,TGCAGCGCCCACGGGCAGAATGGCTACACCTTC,CSAHGQNGYTF
.,TRBV12-3/TRBV12-4,few,TRBJ2-3,TGTGCCAGCAGTTTTGGGGGCCCGAAGGGGGATACGCAGTATTTT,CASSFGGPKGDTQYF
TRBD1,TRBV7-2,few,TRBJ1-2,TGTGCCAGCAGCCGGGCAGGGGGGAACTATGGCTACACCTTC,CASSRAGGNYGYTF
.,TRBV4-2,few,TRBJ2-6,TGTGCCAGCAGCCAATCCGAACAGGGAGCTGGGGCCAACGTCCTGACTTTC,CASSQSEQGAGANVLTF
.,TRBV28,few,TRBJ2-1,TGTGCCAGCAGTTCCCCCGGCGCTCTGCAGTTCTTC,CASSSPGALQFF
.,TRBV7-2,.,TRBJ2-2,TGTGCCAGCAGCTTTGACAGGGACACCGGGGGGCTGTTTTTT,CASSFDRDTGGLFF
TRBD2,TRBV29-1,.,TRBJ2-5,TGCAGCGTGGGTGGACTAGCGGGTTTCCAAGAGACCCAGTACTTC,CSVGGLAGFQETQYF
.,TRBV6-6,few,TRBJ2-7,TGTGCCAGCAGCCGATCAGATCCGAGCTCCTACGAGCAGTACTTC,CASSRSDPSSYEQYF
.,TRBV4-1,many,TRBJ1-4,TGCGCCAGCAGCCAAGATCAGGGGACGGAACGAAAGAAACTGTTTTTT,CASSQDQGTERKKLFF
.,TRBV5-1,few,TRBJ2-7,TGCGCCAGCAGCTTGGGAAGGGACCACTCCTACGAGCAGTACTTC,CASSLGRDHSYEQYF
.,TRBV6-1,.,TRBJ2-7,TGTGCCAGCAGTGAAATTTGGCAGGGTGCCTACGAGCAGTACTTC,CASSEIWQGAYEQYF
TRBD1,TRBV20-1,.,TRBJ1-5,TGCAGTGCTAGTGGGGGAGGACAGGGCACTCAGCCCCAGCATTTT,CSASGGGQGTQPQHF
.,TRBV7-2,many,TRBJ2-2,TGTGCCAGCAGTTTTACTCGATACACCGGGGAGCTGTTTTTT,CASSFTRYTGELFF
.,TRBV6-5,.,TRBJ1-1,TGTGCCAGCAGTTACAGGACAGACTTTCGGGATGAAGCTTTCTTT,CASSYRTDFRDEAFF
.,TRBV29-1,.,TRBJ2-7,TGCAGCGTAAGAGAAGGACCGAGCGAGCAGTACTTC,CSVREGPSEQYF
.,TRBV11-2,few,TRBJ1-1,TGTGCCAGCAGCTTACGATCGGGACTTGTAGGGGACACTGAAGCTTTCTTT,CASSLRSGLVGDTEAFF
.,TRBV14,.,TRBJ2-3,TGTGCCAGCAGCCAGAATACGGGGGCAGATACGCAGTATTTT,CASSQNTGADTQYF
TRBD1,TRBV9,.,TRBJ1-1,TGTGCCAGCAGCGTAGGAACGGGACAGGGGAACACTGAAGCTTTCTTT,CASSVGTGQGNTEAFF
.,TRBV7-3,few,TRBJ2-7,TGTGCCAGCAGCTTAAATCCGATGGGCGAGCAGTACTTC,CASSLNPMGEQYF
.,TRBV20-1,.,TRBJ1-3,TGCAGTGCTAGAGATACGAGAGTGCGAGGAAACACCATATATTTT,CSARDTRVRGNTIYF
TRBD2,TRBV7-2,many,TRBJ2-3,TGTGCCAGCAGCACCGCTAGCGGGGGGGCTACAAATACGCAGTATTTT,CASSTASGGATNTQYF
TRBD1,TRBV2,.,TRBJ2-5,TGTGCCAGCAAGGGGGCAAGTGAGACCCAGTACTTC,CASKGASETQYF
.,TRBV5-4,.,TRBJ2-7,TGTGCCAGCAGCTTAGACTATGGCTCCTACGAGCAGTACTTC,CASSLDYGSYEQYF
TRBD1,TRBV5-6,.,TRBJ2-1,TGTGCCAGCAGCCCTGGGACAGCCTACAATGAGCAGTTCTTC,CASSPGTAYNEQFF
.,TRBV7-8,many,TRBJ2-7,TGTGCCAGCAGCTTAGGGGGGCTCTCCTACGAGCAGTACTTC,CASSLGGLSYEQYF
.,TRBV5-1,.,TRBJ2-3,TGCGCCAGCAGTTCCGAGACCACAGATACGCAGTATTTT,CASSSETTDTQYF
TRBD1,TRBV6-4,.,TRBJ2-1,TGTGCCGGGGGTACGGGACAGGGGGACAATGAGCAGTTCTTC,CAGGTGQGDNEQFF
.,TRBV20-1,once,TRBJ2-7,TGCAGTGCTCTACCCACTTCGGGCGTGGCCGAGCAGTACTTC,CSALPTSGVAEQYF
TRBD1,TRBV12-3/TRBV12-4,.,TRBJ2-7,TGTGCCAGCAGCTCTGACGGGACAGGGGGAAACGAGCAGTACTTC,CASSSDGTGGNEQYF
.,TRBV6-4,many,TRBJ2-1,TGTGCCAGCAGTGCTAGCTCCTACAATGAGCAGTTCTTC,CASSASSYNEQFF
.,TRBV7-2,many,TRBJ2-1,TGTGCCAGCAGCTTAGTGGGGGGGGCGGATGAGCAGTTCTTC,CASSLVGGADEQFF
TRBD1,TRBV12-5,.,TRBJ2-7,TGTGCTAGTGGTTTACCGGGACAGGGCTCCTACGAGCAGTACTTC,CASGLPGQGSYEQYF
TRBD2,TRBV5-1,.,TRBJ2-1,TGCGCCAGCAGCTTGAACCCGCCGGGGGGCTCCTACAATGAGCAGTTCTTC,CASSLNPPGGSYNEQFF
.,TRBV7-3,.,TRBJ1-2,TGTGCCAGCAGCTTTGGGTATAACTATGGCTACACCTTC,CASSFGYNYGYTF
.,TRBV10-2,.,TRBJ2-1,TGCGCCAGCAGTGCTACGAGGAGTGAGCAGTTCTTC,CASSATRSEQFF
TRBD2,TRBV5-4,.,TRBJ2-7,TGTGCCAGCAGCCCCGGGACTAGCGGGAAGTACGAGCAGTACTTC,CASSPGTSGKYEQYF
TRBD1,TRBV7-2,many,TRBJ2-7,TGTGCCAGCGGGGACAGGGTATACGAGCAGTACTTC,CASGDRVYEQYF
TRBD1,TRBV20-1,.,TRBJ1-4,TGCAGTGCTAGAGATCCTAGGACAGGGGATGAAAAACTGTTTTTT,CSARDPRTGDEKLFF
.,TRBV4-1,.,TRBJ2-3,TGCGCCAGCAGCCGGGTTACTAGCACAGATACGCAGTATTTT,CASSRVTSTDTQYF
TRBD1,TRBV19,.,TRBJ2-3,TGTGCCAGTAGTACTGGGACAGGGGGCGCAGATACGCAGTATTTT,CASSTGTGGADTQYF
.,TRBV7-3,few,TRBJ2-5,TGTGCCAGCAGCTTAGCGGCTGGAAATCAAGAGACCCAGTACTTC,CASSLAAGNQETQYF
.,TRBV2,.,TRBJ2-7,TGTGCCAGCTTTTTTTCCTACGAGCAGTACTTC,CASFFSYEQYF
.,TRBV7-9,.,TRBJ1-2,TGTGCCAGCAGCTTAGAGTCGACTTGGTCGAGCTACACCTTC,CASSLESTWSSYTF
.,TRBV5-1,.,TRBJ1-1,TGCGCCAGCAGCTTCGAGGGGCAGTCTAGTGAAGCTTTCTTT,CASSFEGQSSEAFF
.,TRBV7-2,few,TRBJ2-4,TGTGCCAGCAGCCGGGCCAACAAAAACATTCAGTACTTC,CASSRANKNIQYF
.,TRBV6-2/TRBV6-3,.,TRBJ2-7,TGTGCCAGCAGTTACTCTCCCGCAGGAACCTACGAGCAGTACTTC,CASSYSPAGTYEQYF
TRBD1,TRBV12-3/TRBV12-4,few,TRBJ1-2,TGTGCCAGCAGACGCCCCGGGACAGGATATGGCTACACCTTC,CASRRPGTGYGYTF
.,TRBV7-8,many,TRBJ1-5,TGTGCCAGCAGCTTAATCCAGGAGCGCGGTCAGCCCCAGCATTTT,CASSLIQERGQPQHF
TRBD2,TRBV7-2,few,TRBJ2-1,TGTGCCAGCAGACAGGGACTAGCGGGGTATGAGCAGTTCTTC,CASRQGLAGYEQFF